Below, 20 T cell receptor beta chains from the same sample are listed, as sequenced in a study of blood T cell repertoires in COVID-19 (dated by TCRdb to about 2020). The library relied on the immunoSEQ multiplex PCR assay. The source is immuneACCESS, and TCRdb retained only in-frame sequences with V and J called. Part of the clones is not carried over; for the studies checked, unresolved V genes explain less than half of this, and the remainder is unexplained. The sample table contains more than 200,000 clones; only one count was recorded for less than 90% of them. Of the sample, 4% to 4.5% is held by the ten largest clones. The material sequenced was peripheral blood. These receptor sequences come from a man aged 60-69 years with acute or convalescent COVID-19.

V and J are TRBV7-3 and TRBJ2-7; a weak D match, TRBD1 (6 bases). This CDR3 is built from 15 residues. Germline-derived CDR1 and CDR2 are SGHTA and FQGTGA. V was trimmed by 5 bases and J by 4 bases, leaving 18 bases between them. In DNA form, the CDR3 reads TGTGCCAGCAGCCCCGACAGGTTAAGGCCTTACGAGCAGTACTTC. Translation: CASSPDRLRPYEQYF. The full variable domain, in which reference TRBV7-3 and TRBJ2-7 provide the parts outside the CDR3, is GAGVSQTPSNKVTEKGKYVELRCDPISGHTALYWYRQSLGQGPEFLIYFQGTGAADDSGLPNDRFFAVRPEGSVSTLKIQRTERGDSAVYLCASSPDRLRPYEQYFGPGTRLTVT.

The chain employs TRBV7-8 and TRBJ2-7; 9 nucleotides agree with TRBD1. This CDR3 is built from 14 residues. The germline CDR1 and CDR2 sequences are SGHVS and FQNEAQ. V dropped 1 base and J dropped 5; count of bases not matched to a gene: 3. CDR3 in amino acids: CASSLGDRANEQYF. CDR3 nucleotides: TGTGCCAGCAGCTTAGGGGACAGGGCTAACGAGCAGTACTTC.

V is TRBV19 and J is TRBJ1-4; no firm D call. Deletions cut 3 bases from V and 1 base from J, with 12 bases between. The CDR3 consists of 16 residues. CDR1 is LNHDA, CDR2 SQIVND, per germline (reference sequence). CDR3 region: CASSMYSGLTNEKLFF. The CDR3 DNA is TGTGCCAGTAGTATGTATAGCGGCCTAACTAATGAAAAACTGTTTTTT. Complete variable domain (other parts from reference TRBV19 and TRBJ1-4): DGGITQSPKYLFRKEGQNVTLSCEQNLNHDAMYWYRQDPGQGLRLIYYSQIVNDFQKGDIAEGYSVSREKKESFPLTVTSAQKNPTAFYLCASSMYSGLTNEKLFFGSGTQLSVL.

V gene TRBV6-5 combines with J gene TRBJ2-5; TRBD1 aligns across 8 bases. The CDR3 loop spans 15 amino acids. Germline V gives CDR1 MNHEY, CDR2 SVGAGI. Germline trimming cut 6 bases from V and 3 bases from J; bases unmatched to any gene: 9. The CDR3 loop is CASSITGGNKETQYF. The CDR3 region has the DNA TGTGCCAGCAGCATTACAGGGGGTAATAAAGAGACCCAGTACTTC.

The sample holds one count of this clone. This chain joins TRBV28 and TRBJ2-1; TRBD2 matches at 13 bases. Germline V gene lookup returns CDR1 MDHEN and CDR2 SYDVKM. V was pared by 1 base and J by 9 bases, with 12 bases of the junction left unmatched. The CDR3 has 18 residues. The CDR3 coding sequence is TGTGCCAGCAGTTTATCCCATGGACTAGCGGGAGCTCGCGTTGAGCAGTTCTTC. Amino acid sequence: CASSLSHGLAGARVEQFF.

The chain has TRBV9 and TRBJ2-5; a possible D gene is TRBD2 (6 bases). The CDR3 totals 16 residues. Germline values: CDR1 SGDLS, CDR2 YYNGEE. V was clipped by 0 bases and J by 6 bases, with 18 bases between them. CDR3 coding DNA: TGTGCCAGCAGCGTAGGGGTGGAGGAGGGGTTGAAGACCCAGTACTTC. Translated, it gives CASSVGVEEGLKTQYF. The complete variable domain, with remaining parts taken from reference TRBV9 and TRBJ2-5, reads DSGVTQTPKHLITATGQRVTLRCSPRSGDLSVYWYQQSLDQGLQFLIQYYNGEERAKGNILERFSAQQFPDLHSELNLSSLELGDSALYFCASSVGVEEGLKTQYFGPGTRLLVL.

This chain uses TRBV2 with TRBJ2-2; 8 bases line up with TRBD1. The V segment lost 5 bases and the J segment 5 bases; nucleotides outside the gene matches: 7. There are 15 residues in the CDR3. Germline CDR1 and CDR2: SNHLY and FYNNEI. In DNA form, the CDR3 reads TGTGCCAGCAGTTCGGACAGGGCGGGGACCGGGGAGCTGTTTTTT. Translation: CASSSDRAGTGELFF.

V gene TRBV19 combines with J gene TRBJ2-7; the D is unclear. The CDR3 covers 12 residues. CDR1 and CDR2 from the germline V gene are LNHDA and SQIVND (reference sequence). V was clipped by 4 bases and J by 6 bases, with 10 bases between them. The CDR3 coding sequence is TGTGCCAGTAGTAACTACGTAAGCGAGCAGTACTTC. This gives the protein CASSNYVSEQYF.

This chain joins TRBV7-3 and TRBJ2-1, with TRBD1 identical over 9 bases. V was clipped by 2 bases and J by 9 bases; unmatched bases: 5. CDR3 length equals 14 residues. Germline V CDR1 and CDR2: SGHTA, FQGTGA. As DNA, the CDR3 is TGTGCCAGCAGCTTATACGACAGGGGGGCTGAGCAGTTCTTC. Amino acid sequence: CASSLYDRGAEQFF.

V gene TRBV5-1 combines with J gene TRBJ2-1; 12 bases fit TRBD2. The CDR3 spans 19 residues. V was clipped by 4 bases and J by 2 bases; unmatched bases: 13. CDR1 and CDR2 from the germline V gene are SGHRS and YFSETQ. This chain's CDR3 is CASSLISSGRAFAYNEQFF. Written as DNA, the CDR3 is TGCGCCAGCAGCCTAATCTCTAGCGGGAGGGCCTTCGCCTACAATGAGCAGTTCTTC.

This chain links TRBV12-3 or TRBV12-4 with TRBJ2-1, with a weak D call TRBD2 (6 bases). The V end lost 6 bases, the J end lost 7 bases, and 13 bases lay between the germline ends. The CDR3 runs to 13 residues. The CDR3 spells CASSLWGVNEQFF. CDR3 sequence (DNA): TGTGCCAGCAGCCTATGGGGGGTGAATGAGCAGTTCTTC.

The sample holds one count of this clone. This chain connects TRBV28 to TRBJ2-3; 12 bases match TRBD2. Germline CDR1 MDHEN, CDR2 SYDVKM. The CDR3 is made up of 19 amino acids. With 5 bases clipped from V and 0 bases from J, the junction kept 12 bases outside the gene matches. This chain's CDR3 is CASSTATSGRSTSTDTQYF. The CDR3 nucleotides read TGTGCCAGCAGTACTGCCACTAGCGGGAGGTCCACTAGCACAGATACGCAGTATTTT.

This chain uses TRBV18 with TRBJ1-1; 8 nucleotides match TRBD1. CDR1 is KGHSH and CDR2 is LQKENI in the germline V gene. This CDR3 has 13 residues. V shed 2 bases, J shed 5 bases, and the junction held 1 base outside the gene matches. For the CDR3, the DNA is TGTGCCAGCTCACCAGACAGGGGTACTGAAGCTTTCTTT. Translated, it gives CASSPDRGTEAFF.

CDR3 amino acids: CASSYSTGAYEQYF. CDR3 nucleotides: TGTGCCAGCAGTTACTCGACGGGGGCCTACGAGCAGTACTTC. This sequence joins TRBV6-2 or TRBV6-3 and TRBJ2-7, with D possibly matching TRBD2 (6 bases). The V and J ends lost 0 bases and 2 bases respectively, with 8 bases between them. The CDR3 loop spans 14 amino acids. Germline CDR1 MNHEY, CDR2 SVGEGT.

The CDR3 reads CASSPGQVGGNQPQHF. Here the CDR3 DNA reads TGTGCCAGCAGTCCCGGACAGGTAGGGGGCAATCAGCCCCAGCATTTT. The chain employs TRBV28 and TRBJ1-5; 7 nucleotides align to TRBD1. CDR1 is MDHEN and CDR2 is SYDVKM in the germline V gene. The CDR3 is 16 amino acids. The V segment lost 5 bases and the J segment 2 bases; nucleotides outside the gene matches: 9.

The CDR3 bases are TGTGCCAGCAGAAAGGGGGACAGACAGGGGAATGAAAAACTGTTTTTT. The encoded protein is CASRKGDRQGNEKLFF. This chain uses TRBV3-1 (or the pseudogene TRBV3-2) with TRBJ1-4; 8 positions agree with TRBD1. Germline V CDR1 and CDR2: LGHDT, YNNKEL (reference sequence). The ends lost 6 bases at V and 5 bases at J; junction bases unmatched: 11. The CDR3 is made up of 16 amino acids.

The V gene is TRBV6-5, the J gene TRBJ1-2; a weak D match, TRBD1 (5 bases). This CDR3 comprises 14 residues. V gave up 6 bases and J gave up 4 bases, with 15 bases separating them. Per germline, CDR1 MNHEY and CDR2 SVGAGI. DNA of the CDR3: TGTGCCAGCAGGGGGGAGGGGAGCGGCTATGGCTACACCTTC. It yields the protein CASRGEGSGYGYTF.

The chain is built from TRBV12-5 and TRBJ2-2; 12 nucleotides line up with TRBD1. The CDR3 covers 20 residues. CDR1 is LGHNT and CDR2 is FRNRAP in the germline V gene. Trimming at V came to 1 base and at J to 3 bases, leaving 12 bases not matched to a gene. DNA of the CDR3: TGTGCTAGTGGTTTGGCATCCCGGGACAGGGGGCGCGGTGACACCGGGGAGCTGTTTTTT. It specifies CASGLASRDRGRGDTGELFF.

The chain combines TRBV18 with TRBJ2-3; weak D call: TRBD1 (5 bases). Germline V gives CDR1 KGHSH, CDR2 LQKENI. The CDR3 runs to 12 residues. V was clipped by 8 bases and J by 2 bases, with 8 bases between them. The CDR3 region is CASEQATDTQYF. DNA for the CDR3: TGTGCCAGCGAACAGGCCACAGATACGCAGTATTTT.

CDR3 DNA sequence: TGCGCCAGCAGCCTTATTTACAGATCGGCTAATGAAAAACTGTTTTTT. This sequence encodes CASSLIYRSANEKLFF. This chain links TRBV4-3 with TRBJ1-4, with D uncertain. The CDR3 has 16 amino acids. Germline-derived CDR1 and CDR2 are LGHNA and YSLEER. V lost 4 bases and J lost 3, with 15 bases in between.